This T cell receptor beta chain appears in the sequencing data of a study of human T cells and chemical hapten exposure. Time point described: pre-sensitization, week 0. The treatment: therapeutic diphenylcyclopropenone sensitization with weekly scalp DPC. Each donor was an alopecia patient between 18 and 70 years of age who qualified for DPC. Unfractionated whole blood was the source of the extracted total RNA. The germline gives CDR1 KGHSH, CDR2 LQKENI. Deletions cut 4 bases from V and 6 bases from J, with 22 bases between. The CDR3 consists of 17 residues. MiXCR, applied by TCRdb to the RACE reads, yields one record per CDR3 protein. The sample has roughly 380,000 distinct CDR3 sequences; 5.1% are singletons. This clonotype was counted between two and nine times.

The receptor's source is a woman in her 50s with alopecia areata. Some clones in this sample may be carry-over from other donors' samples. V is TRBV18 and J is TRBJ1-5; the D gene is possibly TRBD1 (5 bases). The sequences come from whole blood, collected in connection with sensitization to the hapten diphenylcyclopropenone (DPC). CDR3 residues: CASSLRQPGYGSQPQHF. DNA for the CDR3: TGTGCCAGCTCACTCCGCCAGCCAGGGTACGGGTCTCAGCCCCAGCATTTT.